This T cell receptor beta chain was captured by sequencing in a study of cytomegalovirus exposure and HLA in healthy donors. Findings and caveats of the study: Sequencing likely caused a cluster of highly shared sequence variants. As confirmed in vitro, three CMV-associated chains were specific for CMV antigens.

Germline V gene data show CDR1 as SGHTA and CDR2 as FQGNSA. This CDR3 has 19 amino acids. With 6 bases clipped from V and 4 bases from J, the junction kept 15 bases outside the gene matches. PCR involved 60 Vbeta and 13 Jbeta primers. Assay used: immunoSEQ multiplex PCR; TCRdb lists only in-frame clones, some missing. The sample lists around 68,000 clones, 65% to 90% seen once, with roughly 10% in the top ten. In regard to this clone: Its antigen is undetermined.

The rearrangement joins TRBV7-2 to TRBJ2-1; 13 bases agree with TRBD2. Source material: PBMCs. The sequence derives from a female donor in good health and CMV-seronegative. CDR3 nucleotide sequence: TGTGCCAGCAGTTTCCCGACTAGCGGGAGGACTACCTTATACAATGAGCAGTTCTTC. Its protein product is CASSFPTSGRTTLYNEQFF.